The clone carrying this T cell receptor (beta chain) was seen a few times. The sample originates from a study of patients and donors after allogeneic stem cell transplantation. TCRdb re-called the RT-PCR reads through MiXCR, storing one row per CDR3 protein. The table records about a million distinct CDR3 sequences, about a sixth of them present only once. The clonotype comes from a human donor who was either an allogeneic HSCT recipient or a stem cell or donor lymphocyte infusion donor (not recorded which). It is not recorded whose cells these are; they may come from a transplant donor. Sequenced material: blood, either unsorted or a sorted T cell fraction (not recorded which).

CDR3: CASSLYGREHSYNEQFF. In DNA, the CDR3 is TGTGCCAGCAGTTTATACGGGCGAGAGCACTCCTACAATGAGCAGTTCTTC. This chain joins TRBV12-3 or TRBV12-4 and TRBJ2-1; D is ambiguous. This CDR3 comprises 17 residues. Trimming removed 2 bases from V and 0 bases from J, with 14 bases in between.